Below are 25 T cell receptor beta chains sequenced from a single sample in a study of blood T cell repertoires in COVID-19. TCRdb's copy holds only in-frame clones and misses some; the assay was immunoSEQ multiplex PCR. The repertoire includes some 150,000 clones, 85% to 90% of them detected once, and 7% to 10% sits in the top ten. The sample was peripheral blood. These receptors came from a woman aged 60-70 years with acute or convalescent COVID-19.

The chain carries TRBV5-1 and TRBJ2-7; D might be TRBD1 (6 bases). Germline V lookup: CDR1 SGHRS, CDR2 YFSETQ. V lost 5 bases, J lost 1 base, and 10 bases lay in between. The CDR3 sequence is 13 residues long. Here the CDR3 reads CASSPDRSYEQYF. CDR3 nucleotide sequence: TGCGCCAGCAGTCCTGACAGGTCCTACGAGCAGTACTTC.

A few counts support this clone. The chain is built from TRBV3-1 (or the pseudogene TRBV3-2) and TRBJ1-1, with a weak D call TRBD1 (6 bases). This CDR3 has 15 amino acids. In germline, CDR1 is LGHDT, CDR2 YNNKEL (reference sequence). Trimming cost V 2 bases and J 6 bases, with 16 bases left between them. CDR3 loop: CASSQPPTGLAEAFF. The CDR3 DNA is TGTGCCAGCAGCCAACCCCCAACAGGGCTCGCTGAAGCTTTCTTT.

The CDR3 loop reads CAWRLAGPTDTQYF. The CDR3 DNA is TGTGCCTGGAGGCTAGCGGGGCCCACAGATACGCAGTATTTT. The rearrangement uses TRBV30 and TRBJ2-3; 9 bases align to TRBD2. This CDR3 is built from 14 residues. Trimming took 3 bases from V and 2 from J; bases not matched to a gene: 3. In germline, CDR1 is GTSNPN, CDR2 SVGIG (reference sequence).

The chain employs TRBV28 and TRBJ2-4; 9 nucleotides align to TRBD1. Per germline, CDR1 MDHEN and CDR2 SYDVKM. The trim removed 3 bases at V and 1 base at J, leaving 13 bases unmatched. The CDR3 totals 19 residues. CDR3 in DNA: TGTGCCAGCAGTTTCGGGCCTACCGGGACAGGGCCCGCCAAAAACATTCAGTACTTC. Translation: CASSFGPTGTGPAKNIQYF.

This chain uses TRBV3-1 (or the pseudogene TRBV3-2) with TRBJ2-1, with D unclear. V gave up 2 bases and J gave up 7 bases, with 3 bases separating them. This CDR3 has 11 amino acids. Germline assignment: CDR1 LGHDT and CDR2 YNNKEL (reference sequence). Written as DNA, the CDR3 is TGTGCCAGCAGCCAACAGAATGAGCAGTTCTTC. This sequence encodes CASSQQNEQFF.

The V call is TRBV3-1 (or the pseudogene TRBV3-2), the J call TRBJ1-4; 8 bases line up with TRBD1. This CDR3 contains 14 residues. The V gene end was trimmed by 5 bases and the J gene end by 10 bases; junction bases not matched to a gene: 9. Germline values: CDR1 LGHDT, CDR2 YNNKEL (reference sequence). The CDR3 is CASSFGQGVGKLFF. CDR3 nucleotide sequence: TGTGCCAGCAGCTTCGGACAGGGTGTTGGAAAACTGTTTTTT.

The CDR3 is CASSLGFGLAYEQYF. The CDR3 nucleotides are TGTGCCAGCAGCTTAGGGTTCGGACTAGCCTACGAGCAGTACTTC. The J gene is TRBJ2-7, the V gene TRBV7-9; 7 positions agree with TRBD2. V trimming: 1 base; J trimming: 2 bases; junction bases outside the gene matches: 5. Per germline, CDR1 SEHNR and CDR2 FQNEAQ (reference sequence). The CDR3 is 15 residues long.

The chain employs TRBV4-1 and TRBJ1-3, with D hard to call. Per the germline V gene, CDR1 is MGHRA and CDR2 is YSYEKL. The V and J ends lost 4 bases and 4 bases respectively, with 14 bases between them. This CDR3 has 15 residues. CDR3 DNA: TGCGCCAGCAGCCGTACCCTCGACACGGGAAACACCATATATTTT. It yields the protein CASSRTLDTGNTIYF.

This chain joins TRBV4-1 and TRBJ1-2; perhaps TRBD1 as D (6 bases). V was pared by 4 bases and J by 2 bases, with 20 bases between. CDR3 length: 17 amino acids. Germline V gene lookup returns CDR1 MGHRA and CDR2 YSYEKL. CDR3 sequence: CASSLMRGDTGNYGYTF. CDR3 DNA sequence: TGCGCCAGCAGCCTTATGCGGGGGGACACGGGGAACTATGGCTACACCTTC.

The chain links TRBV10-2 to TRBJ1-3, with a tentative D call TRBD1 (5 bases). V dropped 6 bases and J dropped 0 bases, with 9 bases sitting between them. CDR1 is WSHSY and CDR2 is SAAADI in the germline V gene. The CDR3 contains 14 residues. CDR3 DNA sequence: TGCGCCAGCAGCGGGGGTAGCTCTGGAAACACCATATATTTT. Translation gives CASSGGSSGNTIYF.

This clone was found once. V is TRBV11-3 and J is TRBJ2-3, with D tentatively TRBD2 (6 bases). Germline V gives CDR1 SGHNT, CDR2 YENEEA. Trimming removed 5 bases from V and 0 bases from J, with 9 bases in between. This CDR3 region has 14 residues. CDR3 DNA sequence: TGTGCCAGCAGCCGCGGGGCTAGCACAGATACGCAGTATTTT. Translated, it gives CASSRGASTDTQYF.

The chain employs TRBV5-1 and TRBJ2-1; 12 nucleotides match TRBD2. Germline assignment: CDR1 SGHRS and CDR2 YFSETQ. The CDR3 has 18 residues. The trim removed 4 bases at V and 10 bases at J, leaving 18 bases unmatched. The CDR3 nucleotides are TGCGCCAGCAGCACCGGTCTTAGCGGACTAGCGGGGCTAGTGGAGCAGTTCTTC. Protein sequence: CASSTGLSGLAGLVEQFF.

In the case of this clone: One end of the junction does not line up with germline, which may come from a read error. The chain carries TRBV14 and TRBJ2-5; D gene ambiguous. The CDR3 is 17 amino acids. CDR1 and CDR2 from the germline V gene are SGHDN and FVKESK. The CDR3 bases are TGTGCCAGCAGCCAAGATAGGTCCAACAGAGCCCAAAAGACCCAGTACTTC. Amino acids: CASSQDRSNRAQKTQYF.

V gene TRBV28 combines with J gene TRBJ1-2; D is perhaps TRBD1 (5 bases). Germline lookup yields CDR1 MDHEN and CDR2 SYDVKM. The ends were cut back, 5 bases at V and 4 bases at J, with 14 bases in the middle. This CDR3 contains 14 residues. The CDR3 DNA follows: TGTGCCAGCAGTCCCCAACAGGTACTCTATGGCTACACCTTC. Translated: CASSPQQVLYGYTF.

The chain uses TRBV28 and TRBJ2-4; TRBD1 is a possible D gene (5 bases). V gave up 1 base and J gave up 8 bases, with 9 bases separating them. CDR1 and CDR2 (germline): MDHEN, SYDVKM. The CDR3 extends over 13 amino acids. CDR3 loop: CASSLYGADIQYF. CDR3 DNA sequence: TGTGCCAGCAGTTTATATGGGGCAGACATTCAGTACTTC.

The CDR3 here is CAWSVRSRAALHF. The DNA for the CDR3 is TGTGCCTGGAGTGTACGTAGCAGGGCGGCCCTCCACTTT. The chain uses TRBV30 and TRBJ1-6; D might be TRBD1 (5 bases). Germline V CDR1 and CDR2: GTSNPN, SVGIG (reference sequence). This CDR3 has 13 residues. The ends were cut back, 0 bases at V and 14 bases at J, with 14 bases in the middle.

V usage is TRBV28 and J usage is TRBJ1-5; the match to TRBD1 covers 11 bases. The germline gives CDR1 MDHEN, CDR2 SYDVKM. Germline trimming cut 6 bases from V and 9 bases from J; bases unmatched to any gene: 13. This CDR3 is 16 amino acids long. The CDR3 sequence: CASSTTGQGAGGPQHF. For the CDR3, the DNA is TGTGCCAGCAGCACCACCGGACAGGGGGCGGGTGGGCCCCAGCATTTT.

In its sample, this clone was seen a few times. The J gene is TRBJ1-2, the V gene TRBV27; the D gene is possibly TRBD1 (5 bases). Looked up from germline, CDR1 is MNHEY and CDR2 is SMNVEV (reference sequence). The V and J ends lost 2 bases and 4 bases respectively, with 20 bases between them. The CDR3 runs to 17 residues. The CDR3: CASSLLPGSGMGYGYTF. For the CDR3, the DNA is TGTGCCAGCAGTTTACTTCCTGGGTCAGGGATGGGCTATGGCTACACCTTC.

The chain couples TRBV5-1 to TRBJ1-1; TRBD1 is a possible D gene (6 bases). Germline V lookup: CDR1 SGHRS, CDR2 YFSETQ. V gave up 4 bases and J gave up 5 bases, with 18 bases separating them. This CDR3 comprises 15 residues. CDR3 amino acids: CASSDPQGDETEAFF. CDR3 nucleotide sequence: TGCGCCAGCAGCGATCCACAGGGAGACGAGACTGAAGCTTTCTTT.

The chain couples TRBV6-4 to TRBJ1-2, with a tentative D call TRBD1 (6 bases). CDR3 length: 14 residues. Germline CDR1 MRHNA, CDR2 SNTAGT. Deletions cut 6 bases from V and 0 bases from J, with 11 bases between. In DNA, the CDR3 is TGTGCCAGCAGAAAGGACAGCACTAACTATGGCTACACCTTC. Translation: CASRKDSTNYGYTF.

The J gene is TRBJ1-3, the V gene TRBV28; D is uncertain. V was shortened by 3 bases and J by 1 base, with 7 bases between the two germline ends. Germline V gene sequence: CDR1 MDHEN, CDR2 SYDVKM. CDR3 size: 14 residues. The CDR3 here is CASSFAGSGNTIYF. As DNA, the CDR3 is TGTGCCAGCAGTTTCGCGGGATCTGGAAACACCATATATTTT.

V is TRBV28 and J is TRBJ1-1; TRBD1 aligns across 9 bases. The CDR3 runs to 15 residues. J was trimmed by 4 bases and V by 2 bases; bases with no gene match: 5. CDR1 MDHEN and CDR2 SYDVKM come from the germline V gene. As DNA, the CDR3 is TGTGCCAGCAGTTTAGGGGGACAGGGTGGCACTGAAGCTTTCTTT. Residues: CASSLGGQGGTEAFF.

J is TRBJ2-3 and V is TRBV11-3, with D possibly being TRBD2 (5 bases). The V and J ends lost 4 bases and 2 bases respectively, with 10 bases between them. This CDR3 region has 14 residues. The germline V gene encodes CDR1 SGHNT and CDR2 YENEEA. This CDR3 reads CASSSSHVTDTQYF. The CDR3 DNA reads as TGTGCCAGCAGCTCTAGCCACGTCACAGATACGCAGTATTTT. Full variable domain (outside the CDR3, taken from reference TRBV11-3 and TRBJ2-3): EAGVVQSPRYKIIEKKQPVAFWCNPISGHNTLYWYLQNLGQGPELLIRYENEEAVDDSQLPKDRFSAERLKGVDSTLKIQPAELGDSAVYLCASSSSHVTDTQYFGPGTRLTVL.

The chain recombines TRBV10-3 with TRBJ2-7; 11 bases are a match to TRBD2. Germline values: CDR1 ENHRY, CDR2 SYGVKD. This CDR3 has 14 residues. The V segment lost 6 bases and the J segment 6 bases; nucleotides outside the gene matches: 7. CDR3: CAISYSGGAGEQYF. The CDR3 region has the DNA TGTGCCATCAGCTATAGCGGGGGGGCCGGCGAGCAGTACTTC.

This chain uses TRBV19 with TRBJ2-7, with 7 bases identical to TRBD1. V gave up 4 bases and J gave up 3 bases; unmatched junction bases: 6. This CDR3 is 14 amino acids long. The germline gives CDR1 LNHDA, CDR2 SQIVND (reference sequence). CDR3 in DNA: TGTGCCAGTAGTAAAGGGGGCGCCGACTACGAGCAGTACTTC. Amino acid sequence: CASSKGGADYEQYF.